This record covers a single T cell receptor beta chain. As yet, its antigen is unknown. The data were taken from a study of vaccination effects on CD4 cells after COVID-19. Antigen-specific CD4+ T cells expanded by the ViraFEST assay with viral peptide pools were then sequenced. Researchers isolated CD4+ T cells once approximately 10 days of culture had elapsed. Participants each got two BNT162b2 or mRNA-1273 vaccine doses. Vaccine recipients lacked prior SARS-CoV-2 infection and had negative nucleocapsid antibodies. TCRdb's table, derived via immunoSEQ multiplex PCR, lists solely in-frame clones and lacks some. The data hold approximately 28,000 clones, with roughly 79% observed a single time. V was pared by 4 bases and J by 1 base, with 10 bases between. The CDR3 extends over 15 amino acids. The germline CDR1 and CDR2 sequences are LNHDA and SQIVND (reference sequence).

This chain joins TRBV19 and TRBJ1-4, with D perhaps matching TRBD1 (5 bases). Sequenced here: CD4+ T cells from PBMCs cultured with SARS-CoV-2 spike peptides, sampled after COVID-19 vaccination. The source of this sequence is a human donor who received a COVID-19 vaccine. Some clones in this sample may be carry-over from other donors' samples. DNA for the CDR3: TGTGCCAGTAGTACCTGGGGGGGAACTAATGAAAAACTGTTTTTT. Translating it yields CASSTWGGTNEKLFF.